This T cell receptor (beta chain) was observed in a study of blood T cells in healthy people across ages. CDR1 is SQVTM and CDR2 is ANQGSEA in the germline V gene. The CDR3 extends over 13 amino acids. Trimming left V 4 bases short and J 0 bases short, with 10 bases between. This clonotype occurred a few times. A second PCR, run for about 6 to 11 cycles, used a sample-barcoded 5' primer plus a J-beta primer mix. Every cDNA molecule carried a tag from a template-switch adaptor bearing 12 random nucleotides. In TCRdb, the 5' RACE reads were re-called with MiXCR into one record per CDR3 protein. The sample holds approximately 780,000 distinct CDR3 sequences; 25% to 30% are singletons and the top ten take 3%. In addition, the sample was reused for a study of T cells of mothers and their children.

The clonotype originates from a boy between 10 and 17 years old in good health. The rearrangement uses TRBV29-1 and TRBJ2-7, with unresolved D. Sequencing input: blood. The CDR3: CSVVGFVSYEQYF. DNA for the CDR3: TGCAGCGTTGTGGGATTCGTCTCCTACGAGCAGTACTTC.